This TCR beta chain derives from a study of early T cells in non-severe SARS-CoV-2 infection. Study details: With bulk RNA from unsorted whole blood as input, sequencing yielded unpaired chains.

One entry per CDR3 protein results from TCRdb running MiXCR on the 5' RACE reads. The sample has around 79,000 distinct CDR3 sequences; over 9% are singletons. This CDR3 has 13 residues. Deletions cut 0 bases from V and 8 bases from J, with 10 bases between. The germline V gene encodes CDR1 MNHEY and CDR2 SVGEGT. This material consisted of whole blood, taken at baseline. This clonotype was sampled from an adult who was a healthcare worker with PCR-confirmed SARS-CoV-2 infection or an uninfected control (not recorded which). The rearrangement links TRBV6-2 or TRBV6-3 to TRBJ1-2; D gene uncertain. DNA for the CDR3: TGTGCCAGCAGTTACTCGTTGGTCGGAGGCTACACCTTC. It codes for CASSYSLVGGYTF.